This record concerns one T cell receptor beta chain sequence. This clone was seen a handful of times. Its antigen remains undetermined. The record has no base qualities; no much larger clone is one base away. The junction shows trimming of 4 bases on V and 7 bases on J, plus 10 bases between the germline ends. Reading the germline V gene gives CDR1 MNHEY and CDR2 SVGAGI. The CDR3 goes from the cysteine to the phenylalanine over 12 residues. Just the 36-base CDR3 DNA is kept, in frame starting at base 1. Using the deep immunoSEQ assay, multiplex PCR amplified TCR CDR3 regions from genomic DNA. For each cell subset, the extracted genomic DNA was distributed evenly across all wells of several immunoSEQ 96-well plates, and each plate served as one replicate. For sorted subsets, about 200 ng genomic DNA, equal to 30,000 or so T cell genomes, was loaded into each replicate PCR. Purified libraries were measured with a Qubit 3.0 fluorometer, size-checked on a Bioanalyzer 2100, and measured again with the KAPA Library Quantification kit. Each immunoSEQ 96-well plate was sequenced on its own single-read 150-cycle Illumina NextSeq 550 flow cell. From the authors' description of their analysis: Because the immunoSEQ output included only junctional sequences and no quality scores, the filtering could not be the same as the filtering used for full-length reads. Sequences were annotated with PyIR, a Python wrapper for IgBLAST v1.9, and V/J genes and CDR3 were assigned using IMGT germline references. Reads were removed for weak V/J assignments (E-value above 1e-6), missing CDR3, stop codons, out-of-frame junctions, or ambiguous translated residues. V3J clonotypes were defined as sequences sharing the same inferred V gene, J gene, and CDR3 amino acid sequence. To compute the percentage overlap between repertoires, the number of shared unique clonotypes was divided by the size of the smaller repertoire. Three approaches were used to assess repertoire richness: RTK rarefaction, the Chao1 estimator, and Recon v2.1 estimates of unobserved clonotypes. OLGA was used to compute generation probabilities for all TCRbeta clonotypes that the gDNA method yielded from several donors. Not all clones reach the TCRdb copy of this immuneACCESS table, which keeps in-frame sequences only. Checked studies attribute under half of the gap to unresolved V genes and leave the rest unexplained. Clone size and the V and J calls come from that table; the DNA yielded D and trimming. The sample profile shows about 1.9 million clones; 90% to 95% of them were found once. The biggest ten clones account for approximately 1.7% of the sample.

This entry belongs to a study of shared clonotypes between healthy human individuals (TCRdb year 2020). Turning to the overall study: A couple of women and a few men aged 18 to 49 years were included in the cohort. Per donor, three plates each were used for CD4 naive and CD4 memory, two for CD8 naive, and one for CD8 memory. To increase sequencing depth and limit assay-specific biases, different laboratories used diverse techniques to prepare libraries and sequence TCR repertoires. Each donor's leukapheresis produced roughly between roughly 0.85 and 9.5 billion PBMCs. Blood TCR repertoires of roughly five healthy adults were deeply sequenced to estimate repertoire size and the extent of clonotype sharing between individuals.

The research as a whole found: Compared with non-shared clonotypes, clonotypes shared by all four sorted-subset donors had higher generation probabilities. Across a handful of donors, about 5% of naive CD4, 3% to 4% of naive CD8, about 2% of memory CD4, and roughly 0.41% of memory CD8 clonotypes were shared. Because the study included only a small number of donors, the genetic and exposure-history diversity represented was limited. Larger estimated clonotype richness was generally found for naive subsets than for memory subsets. Rarefaction of sorted-subset datasets indicated incomplete sequencing despite the large sequencing depth. Pairwise subsampling led to the expectation that sequencing depth would affect the degree of clonotype sharing among donors. Sampling was restricted to blood, and TCR repertoires in tissue are likely to differ from TCR repertoires in blood.

CD8 naive samples consisted of CD45RO-negative cells that were positively selected for CCR7, yielding a CD45RA+CCR7+ population without TemRA cells. The donors were healthy, HIV-negative adults who had no recently reported acute infections or vaccinations. Every donor was a Caucasian adult living in Nashville, Tennessee, USA. Blood was collected by leukapheresis, and PBMCs were isolated by Ficoll-Histopaque density gradient centrifugation and then cryopreserved in liquid nitrogen vapor phase. Purity and quantity of every magnetically sorted T cell population were checked by analytical flow cytometry. Genomic DNA was isolated from each sorted fraction and quantified by UV absorbance on a Nanodrop 2000c.

The rearrangement joined TRBV6-5 to TRBJ1-1, with TRBD1 tentatively as D gene (6 bases match). The receptor was isolated from a man aged 18-30 years in good health. Some clones in this sample may be carry-over from other donors' samples. The sequencing input was naive CD8+ T cells from PBMCs. The cell subset or site tag for this specimen amounts to: CD45RA+CCR7+. The CDR3 loop reads CASSLTGREAFF. The sequenced DNA: TGTGCCAGCAGTTTGACAGGACGTGAAGCTTTCTTT.